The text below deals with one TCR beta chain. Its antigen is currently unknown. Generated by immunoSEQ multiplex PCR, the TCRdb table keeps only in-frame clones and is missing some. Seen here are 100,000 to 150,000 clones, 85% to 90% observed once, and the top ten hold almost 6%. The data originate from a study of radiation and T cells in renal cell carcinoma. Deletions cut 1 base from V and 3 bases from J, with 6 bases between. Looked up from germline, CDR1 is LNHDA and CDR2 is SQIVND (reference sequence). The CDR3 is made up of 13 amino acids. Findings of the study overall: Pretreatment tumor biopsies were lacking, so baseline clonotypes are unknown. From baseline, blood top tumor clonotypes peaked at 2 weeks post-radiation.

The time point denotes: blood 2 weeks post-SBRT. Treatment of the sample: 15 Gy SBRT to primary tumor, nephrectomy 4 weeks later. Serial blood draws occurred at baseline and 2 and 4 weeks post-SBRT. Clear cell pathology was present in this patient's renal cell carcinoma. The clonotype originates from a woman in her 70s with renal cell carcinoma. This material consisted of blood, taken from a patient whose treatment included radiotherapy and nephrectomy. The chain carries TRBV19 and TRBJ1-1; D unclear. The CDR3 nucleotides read TGTGCCAGTAGTATAGTGAGTTACACTGAAGCTTTCTTT. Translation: CASSIVSYTEAFF.